This TCR beta chain was found in a study of blood T cell repertoires in COVID-19. The wider study: Sample material is recorded as cDNA or gDNA derived from T cells, B-cell-depleted T cells, or PBMCs.

Original processing notes: Amplifying reference gene primers gave estimates of nucleated cell counts. Profiling relied on immunoSEQ multiplex PCR, and the TCRdb table lists in-frame clones only, not all of them. Clonal size and the V and J genes are those of that table, whereas D and trimming came from the DNA. The sample comprises 350,000 to 450,000 clones, roughly nine tenths of which are singletons, and over 0.7% rests with the top ten. The V end lost 4 bases, the J end lost 4 bases, and 8 bases lay between the germline ends. The CDR3 covers 13 residues. Germline V gene data show CDR1 as WSHSY and CDR2 as SAAADI. Each participant's cohort was designated according to participant-reported clinical history. Each exposed participant met a COVID-19 case in the 2 weeks preceding study entry.

The gene calls are TRBV10-2 and TRBJ1-5; possibly TRBD1 for D (6 bases). The sequence derives from a middle-aged woman who had been exposed to COVID-19. Input material: PBMCs or T cells enriched from blood (not recorded which). The CDR3 DNA is TGCGCCAGCAGTGGACAGGAAAATCAGCCCCAGCATTTT. It encodes CASSGQENQPQHF.